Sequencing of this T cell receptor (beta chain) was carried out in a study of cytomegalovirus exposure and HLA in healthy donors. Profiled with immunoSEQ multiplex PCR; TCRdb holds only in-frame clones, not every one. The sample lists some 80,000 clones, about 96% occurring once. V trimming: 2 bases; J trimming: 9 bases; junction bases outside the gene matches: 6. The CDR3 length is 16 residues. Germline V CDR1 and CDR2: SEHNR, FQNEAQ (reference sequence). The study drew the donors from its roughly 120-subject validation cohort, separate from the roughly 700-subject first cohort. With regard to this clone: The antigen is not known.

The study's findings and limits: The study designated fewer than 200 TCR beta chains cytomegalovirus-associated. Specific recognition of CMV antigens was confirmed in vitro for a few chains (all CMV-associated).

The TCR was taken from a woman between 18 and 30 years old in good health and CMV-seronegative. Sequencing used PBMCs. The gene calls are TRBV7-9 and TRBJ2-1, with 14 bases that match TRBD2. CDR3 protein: CASSLSGLAGEGEQFF. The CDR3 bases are TGTGCCAGCAGCTTATCGGGACTAGCGGGAGAGGGTGAGCAGTTCTTC.